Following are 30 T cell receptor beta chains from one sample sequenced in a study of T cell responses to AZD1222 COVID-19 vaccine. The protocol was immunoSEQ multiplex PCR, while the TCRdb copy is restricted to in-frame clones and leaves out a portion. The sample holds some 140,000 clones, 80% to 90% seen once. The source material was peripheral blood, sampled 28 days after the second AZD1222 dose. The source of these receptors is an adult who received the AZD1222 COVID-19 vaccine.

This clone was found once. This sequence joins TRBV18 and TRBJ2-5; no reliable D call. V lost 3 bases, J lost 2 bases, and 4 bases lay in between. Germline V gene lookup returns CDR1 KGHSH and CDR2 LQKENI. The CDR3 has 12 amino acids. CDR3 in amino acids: CASSPAQETQYF. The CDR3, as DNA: TGTGCCAGCTCACCCGCGCAAGAGACCCAGTACTTC.

The CDR3 region has the DNA TGCGCCAGCAGCACGGGACAGGACTCCTATGGCTACACCTTC. Translated: CASSTGQDSYGYTF. The V and J genes are TRBV5-1 and TRBJ1-2; 8 bases are shared with TRBD1. This CDR3 is built from 14 residues. The germline gives CDR1 SGHRS, CDR2 YFSETQ. V shed 4 bases and J 4 bases; nucleotides not matched to a gene: 6.

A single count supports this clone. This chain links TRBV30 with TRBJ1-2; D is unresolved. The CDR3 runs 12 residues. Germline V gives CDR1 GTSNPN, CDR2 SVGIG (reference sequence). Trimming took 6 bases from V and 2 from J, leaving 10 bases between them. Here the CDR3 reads CACQRTNYGYTF. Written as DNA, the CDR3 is TGTGCCTGCCAGCGCACAAACTATGGCTACACCTTC.

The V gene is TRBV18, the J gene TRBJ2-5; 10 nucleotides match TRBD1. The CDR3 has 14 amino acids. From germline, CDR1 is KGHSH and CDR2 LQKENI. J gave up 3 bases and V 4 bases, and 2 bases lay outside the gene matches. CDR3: CASSLTGGEETQYF. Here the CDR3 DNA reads TGTGCCAGCTCACTGACAGGGGGCGAAGAGACCCAGTACTTC. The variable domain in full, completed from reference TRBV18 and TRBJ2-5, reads NAGVMQNPRHLVRRRGQEARLRCSPMKGHSHVYWYRQLPEEGLKFMVYLQKENIIDESGMPKERFSAEFPKEGPSILRIQQVVRGDSAAYFCASSLTGGEETQYFGPGTRLLVL.

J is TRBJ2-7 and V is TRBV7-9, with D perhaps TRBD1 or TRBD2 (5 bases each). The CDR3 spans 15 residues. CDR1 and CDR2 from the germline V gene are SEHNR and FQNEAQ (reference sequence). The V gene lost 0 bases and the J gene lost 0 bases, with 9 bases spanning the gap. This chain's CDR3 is CASSLAGTVSYEQYF. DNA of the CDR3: TGTGCCAGCAGCTTAGCGGGGACGGTCTCCTACGAGCAGTACTTC.

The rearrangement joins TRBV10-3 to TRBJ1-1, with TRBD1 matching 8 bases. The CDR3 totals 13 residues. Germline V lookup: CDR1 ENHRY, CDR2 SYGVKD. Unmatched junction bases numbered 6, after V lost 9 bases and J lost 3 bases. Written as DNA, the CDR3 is TGTGCCATTCAGGACAGGGCGGACACTGAAGCTTTCTTT. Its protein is CAIQDRADTEAFF.

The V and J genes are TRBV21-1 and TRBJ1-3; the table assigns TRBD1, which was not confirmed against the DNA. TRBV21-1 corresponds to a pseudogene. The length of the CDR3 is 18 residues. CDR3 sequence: CASSKGRDRGCAGNTIYF. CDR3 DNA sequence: TGTGCCAGCAGCAAAGGCCGGGACAGGGGGTGCGCTGGAAACACCATATATTTT.

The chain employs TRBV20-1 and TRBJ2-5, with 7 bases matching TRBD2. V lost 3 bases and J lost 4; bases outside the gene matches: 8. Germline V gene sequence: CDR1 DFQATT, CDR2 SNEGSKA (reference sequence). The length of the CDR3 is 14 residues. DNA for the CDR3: TGCAGTGCTAGTGGGGGGAGGGGAGGAGAGACCCAGTACTTC. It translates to CSASGGRGGETQYF.

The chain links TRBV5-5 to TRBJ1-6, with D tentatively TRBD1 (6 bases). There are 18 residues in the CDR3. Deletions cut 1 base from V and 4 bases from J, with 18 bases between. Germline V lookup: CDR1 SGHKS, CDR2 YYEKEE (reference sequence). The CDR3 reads CASSLKGTPLLYNSPLHF. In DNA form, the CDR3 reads TGTGCCAGCAGCTTGAAAGGGACACCCTTACTTTATAATTCACCCCTCCACTTT.

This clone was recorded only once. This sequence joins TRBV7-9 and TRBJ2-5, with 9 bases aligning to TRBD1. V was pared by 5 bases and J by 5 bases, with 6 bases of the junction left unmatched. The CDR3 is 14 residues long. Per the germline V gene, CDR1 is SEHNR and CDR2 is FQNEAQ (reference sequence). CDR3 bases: TGTGCCAGCAGCATGACAGGGGGTAGCGAGACCCAGTACTTC. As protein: CASSMTGGSETQYF.

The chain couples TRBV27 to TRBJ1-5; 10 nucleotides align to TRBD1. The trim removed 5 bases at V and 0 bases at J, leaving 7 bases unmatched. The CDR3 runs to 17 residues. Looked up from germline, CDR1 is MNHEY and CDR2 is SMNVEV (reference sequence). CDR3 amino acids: CASSRRTGGHSNQPQHF. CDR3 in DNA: TGTGCCAGCAGTCGCCGGACAGGGGGACATAGCAATCAGCCCCAGCATTTT.

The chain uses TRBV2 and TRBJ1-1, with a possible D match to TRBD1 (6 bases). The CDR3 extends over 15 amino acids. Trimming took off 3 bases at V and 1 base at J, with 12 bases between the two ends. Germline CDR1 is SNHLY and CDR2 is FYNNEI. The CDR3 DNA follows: TGTGCCAGCAGTGAGCCGAGGGGGGAGAACACTGAAGCTTTCTTT. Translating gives CASSEPRGENTEAFF.

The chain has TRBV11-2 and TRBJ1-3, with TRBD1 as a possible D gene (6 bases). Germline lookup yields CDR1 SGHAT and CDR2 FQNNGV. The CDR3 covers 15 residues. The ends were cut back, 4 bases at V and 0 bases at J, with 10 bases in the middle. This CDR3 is CASSYRQDSGNTIYF. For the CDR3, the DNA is TGTGCCAGCAGCTACCGACAGGACTCTGGAAACACCATATATTTT.

CDR3 nucleotide sequence: TGTGCCAGCAGCCAACAGCACTCTCTCGATAATGAGCAGTTCTTC. It specifies CASSQQHSLDNEQFF. The chain is built from TRBV4-2 and TRBJ2-1; no clear D. Germline V gene sequence: CDR1 LGHNA, CDR2 YNFKEQ. Trimming stripped 2 bases from V and 7 bases from J, with 15 bases between. The CDR3 has 15 amino acids.

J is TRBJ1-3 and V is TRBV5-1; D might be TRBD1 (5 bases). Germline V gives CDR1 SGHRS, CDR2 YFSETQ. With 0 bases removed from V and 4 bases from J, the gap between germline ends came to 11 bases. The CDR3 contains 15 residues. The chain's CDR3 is CASSLAVGPGNTIYF. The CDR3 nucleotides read TGCGCCAGCAGCTTGGCTGTGGGGCCGGGAAACACCATATATTTT.

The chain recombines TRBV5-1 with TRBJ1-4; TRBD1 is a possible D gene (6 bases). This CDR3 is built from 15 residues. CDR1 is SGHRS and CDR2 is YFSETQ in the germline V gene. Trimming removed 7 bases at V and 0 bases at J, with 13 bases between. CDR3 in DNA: TGCGCCAGCGGATCCGGGACACCAACTAATGAAAAACTGTTTTTT. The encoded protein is CASGSGTPTNEKLFF.

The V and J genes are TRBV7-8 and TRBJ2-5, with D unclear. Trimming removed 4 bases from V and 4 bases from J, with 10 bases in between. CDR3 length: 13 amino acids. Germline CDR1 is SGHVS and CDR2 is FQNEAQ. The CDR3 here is CASSSHRLETQYF. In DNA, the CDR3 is TGTGCCAGCAGCTCTCATAGACTAGAGACCCAGTACTTC.

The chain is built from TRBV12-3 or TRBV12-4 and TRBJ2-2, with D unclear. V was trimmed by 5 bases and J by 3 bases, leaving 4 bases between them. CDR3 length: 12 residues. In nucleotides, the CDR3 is TGTGCCAGCAGTCAGTACACCGGGGAGCTGTTTTTT. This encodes CASSQYTGELFF.

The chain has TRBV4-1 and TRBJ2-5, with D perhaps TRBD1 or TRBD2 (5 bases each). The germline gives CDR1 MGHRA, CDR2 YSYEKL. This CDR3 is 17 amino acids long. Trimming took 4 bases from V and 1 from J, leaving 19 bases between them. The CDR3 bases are TGCGCCAGCAGCCCAAGGGGTTTAGCGCCTCTCCAAGAGACCCAGTACTTC. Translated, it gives CASSPRGLAPLQETQYF.

In DNA form, the CDR3 reads TGTGCCAGCAGTCTCGTCAATGAAAAACTGTTTTTT. Translating gives CASSLVNEKLFF. The gene calls are TRBV12-3 or TRBV12-4 and TRBJ1-4; D gene ambiguous. CDR3 length equals 12 residues. Trimming took off 5 bases at V and 5 bases at J, with 6 bases between the two ends.

The CDR3 nucleotides read TGTGCCAGCAGCTTTATCGGGAGAGATACGCAGTATTTT. Amino acids: CASSFIGRDTQYF. The genes are TRBV5-6 and TRBJ2-3, with D perhaps matching TRBD2 (6 bases). The CDR3 length is 13 residues. The V gene's germline CDR1 is SGHDT and CDR2 YYEEEE. V lost 2 bases to trimming and J lost 5 bases, with 9 bases between them.

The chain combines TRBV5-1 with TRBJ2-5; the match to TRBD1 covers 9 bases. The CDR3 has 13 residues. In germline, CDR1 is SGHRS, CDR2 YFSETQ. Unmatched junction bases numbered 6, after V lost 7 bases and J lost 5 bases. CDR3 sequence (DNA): TGCGCCAGCCTGGAACAGGGGGCGGAGACCCAGTACTTC. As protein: CASLEQGAETQYF.

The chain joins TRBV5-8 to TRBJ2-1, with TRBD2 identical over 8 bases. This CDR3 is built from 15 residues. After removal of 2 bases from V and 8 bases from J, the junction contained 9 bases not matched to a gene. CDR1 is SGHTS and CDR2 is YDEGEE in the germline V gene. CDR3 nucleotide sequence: TGTGCCAGCAGCTTTCCAACGGGAGGGCCGGATGAGCAGTTCTTC. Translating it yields CASSFPTGGPDEQFF.

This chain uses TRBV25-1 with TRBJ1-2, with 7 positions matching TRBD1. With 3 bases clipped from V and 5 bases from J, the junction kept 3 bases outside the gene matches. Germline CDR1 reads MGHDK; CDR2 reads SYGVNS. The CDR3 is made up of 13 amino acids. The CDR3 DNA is TGTGCCAGCAGTGAGGGACAGCTGTATGGCTACACCTTC. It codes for CASSEGQLYGYTF.

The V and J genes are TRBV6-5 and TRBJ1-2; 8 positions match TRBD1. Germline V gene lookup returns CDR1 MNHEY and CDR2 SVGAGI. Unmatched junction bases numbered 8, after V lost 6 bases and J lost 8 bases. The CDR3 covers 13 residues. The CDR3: CASSQGADMGYTF. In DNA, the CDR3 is TGTGCCAGCAGCCAGGGGGCGGATATGGGCTACACCTTC.

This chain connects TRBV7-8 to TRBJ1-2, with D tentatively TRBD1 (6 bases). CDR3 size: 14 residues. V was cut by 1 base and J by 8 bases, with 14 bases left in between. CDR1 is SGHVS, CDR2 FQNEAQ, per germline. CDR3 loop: CASSLEDRLGGYTF. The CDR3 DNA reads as TGTGCCAGCAGCTTAGAAGACAGGCTGGGCGGCTACACCTTC.

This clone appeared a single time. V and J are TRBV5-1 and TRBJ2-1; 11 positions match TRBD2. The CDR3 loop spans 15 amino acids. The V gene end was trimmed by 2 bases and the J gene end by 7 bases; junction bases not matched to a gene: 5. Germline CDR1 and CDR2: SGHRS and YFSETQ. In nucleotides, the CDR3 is TGCGCCAGCAGCTTCCTAGCGGGAGGATCGAATGAGCAGTTCTTC. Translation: CASSFLAGGSNEQFF. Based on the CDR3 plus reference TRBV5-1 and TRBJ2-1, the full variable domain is KAGVTQTPRYLIKTRGQQVTLSCSPISGHRSVSWYQQTPGQGLQFLFEYFSETQRNKGNFPGRFSGRQFSNSRSEMNVSTLELGDSALYLCASSFLAGGSNEQFFGPGTRLTVL.

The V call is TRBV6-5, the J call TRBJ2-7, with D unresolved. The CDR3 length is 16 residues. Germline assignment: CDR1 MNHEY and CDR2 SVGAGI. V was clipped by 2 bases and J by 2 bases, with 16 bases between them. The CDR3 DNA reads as TGTGCCAGCAGTTACCTATACGCCACCGGAACCTACGAGCAGTACTTC. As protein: CASSYLYATGTYEQYF.

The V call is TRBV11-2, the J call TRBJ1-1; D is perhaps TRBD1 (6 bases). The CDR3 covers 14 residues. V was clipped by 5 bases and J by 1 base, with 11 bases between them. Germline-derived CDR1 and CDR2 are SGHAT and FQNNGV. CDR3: CASSNTRGNTEAFF. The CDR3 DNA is TGTGCCAGCAGCAACACCAGGGGGAACACTGAAGCTTTCTTT.

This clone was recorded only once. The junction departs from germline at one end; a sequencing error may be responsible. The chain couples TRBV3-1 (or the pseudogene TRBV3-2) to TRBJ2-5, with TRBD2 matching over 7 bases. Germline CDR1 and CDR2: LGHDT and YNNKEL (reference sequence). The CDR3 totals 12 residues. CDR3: CASSQASSGWDF. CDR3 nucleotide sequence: TGTGCCAGCAGCCAAGCCTCTAGCGGCTGGGACTTC.